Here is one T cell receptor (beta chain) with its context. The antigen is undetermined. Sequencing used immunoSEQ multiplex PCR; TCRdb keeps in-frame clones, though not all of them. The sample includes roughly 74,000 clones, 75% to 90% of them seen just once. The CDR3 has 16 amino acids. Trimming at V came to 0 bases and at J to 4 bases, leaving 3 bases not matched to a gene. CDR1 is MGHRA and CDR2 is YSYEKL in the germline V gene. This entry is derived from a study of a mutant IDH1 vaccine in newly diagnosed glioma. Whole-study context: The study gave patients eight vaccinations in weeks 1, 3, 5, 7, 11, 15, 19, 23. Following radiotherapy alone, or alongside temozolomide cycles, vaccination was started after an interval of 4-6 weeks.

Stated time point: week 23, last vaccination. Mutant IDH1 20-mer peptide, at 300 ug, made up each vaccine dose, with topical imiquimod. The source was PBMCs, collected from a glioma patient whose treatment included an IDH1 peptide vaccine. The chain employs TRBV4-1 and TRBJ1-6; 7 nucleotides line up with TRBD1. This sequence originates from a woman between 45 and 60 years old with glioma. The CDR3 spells CASSQEGQPYNSPLHF. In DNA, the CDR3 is TGCGCCAGCAGCCAAGAGGGACAGCCTTATAATTCACCCCTCCACTTT.